The TCR beta chain described here comes from a study of CD8 T cells in ankylosing spondylitis. Study-wide results and limits: Within ankylosing spondylitis blood, a TCR beta motif made up of seven to nine highly homologous variants appeared to be characteristic.

The germline gives CDR1 MNHEY, CDR2 SMNVEV (reference sequence). The CDR3 spans 15 residues. Trimming removed 5 bases from V and 4 bases from J; junction bases left unmatched: 5. Libraries of TCR beta came from quantitative 5'-RACE with molecular barcodes. TCRdb ran MiXCR on the 5' RACE reads and lists one entry per CDR3 protein. Seen here are over 600,000 distinct CDR3 sequences, 19% observed once, and the top ten hold around 20%. Comments on this clonotype: Its antigen is still unknown.

This clonotype was obtained from a male donor with ankylosing spondylitis. This chain links TRBV27 with TRBJ2-6; 7 bases align to TRBD1. The sequencing input was blood, either unsorted or a sorted T cell fraction (not recorded which). Written as DNA, the CDR3 is TGTGCCAGCAGTCACACAGGGGCAGGGGCCAACGTCCTGACTTTC. Its translation is CASSHTGAGANVLTF. The entire variable domain, with the rest obtained from reference TRBV27 and TRBJ2-6, is as follows: EAQVTQNPRYLITVTGKKLTVTCSQNMNHEYMSWYRQDPGLGLRQIYYSMNVEVTDKGDVPEGYKVSRKEKRNFPLILESPSPNQTSLYFCASSHTGAGANVLTFGAGSRLTVL.